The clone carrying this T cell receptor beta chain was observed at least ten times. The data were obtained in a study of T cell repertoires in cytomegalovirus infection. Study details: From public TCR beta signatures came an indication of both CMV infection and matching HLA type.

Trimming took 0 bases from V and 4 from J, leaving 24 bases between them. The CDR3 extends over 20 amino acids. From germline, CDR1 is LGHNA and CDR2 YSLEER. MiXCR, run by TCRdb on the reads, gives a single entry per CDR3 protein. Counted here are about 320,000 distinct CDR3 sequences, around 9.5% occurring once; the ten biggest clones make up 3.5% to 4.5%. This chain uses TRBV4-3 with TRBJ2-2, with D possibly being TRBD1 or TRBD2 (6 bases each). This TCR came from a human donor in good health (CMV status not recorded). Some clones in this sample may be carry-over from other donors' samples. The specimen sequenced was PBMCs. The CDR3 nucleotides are TGCGCCAGCAGCCAAGATCTTCCAGCGGCCCGGGGGCCTTTCACCGGGGAGCTGTTTTTT. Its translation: CASSQDLPAARGPFTGELFF.